The clone carrying this T cell receptor (beta chain) occurred a few times. Using its own MiXCR run on the RT-PCR reads, TCRdb lists one record per CDR3 protein. This sample has about 680,000 distinct CDR3 sequences; approximately 15% occur once, and the top ten carry 3.6%. Germline CDR1 and CDR2: KGHSH and LQKENI. The CDR3 contains 16 residues. V was shortened by 2 bases and J by 4 bases, with 18 bases between the two germline ends. The sequence was collected from a female donor in good health, serving as a healthy control. The V and J genes are TRBV18 and TRBJ2-7; TRBD1 might be the D (6 bases). The material sequenced was memory CD4+ T cells from blood. This chain's CDR3 is CASSPGTRGSVYEQYF. CDR3 coding DNA: TGTGCCAGCTCACCAGGGACAAGGGGTTCCGTGTACGAGCAGTACTTC.